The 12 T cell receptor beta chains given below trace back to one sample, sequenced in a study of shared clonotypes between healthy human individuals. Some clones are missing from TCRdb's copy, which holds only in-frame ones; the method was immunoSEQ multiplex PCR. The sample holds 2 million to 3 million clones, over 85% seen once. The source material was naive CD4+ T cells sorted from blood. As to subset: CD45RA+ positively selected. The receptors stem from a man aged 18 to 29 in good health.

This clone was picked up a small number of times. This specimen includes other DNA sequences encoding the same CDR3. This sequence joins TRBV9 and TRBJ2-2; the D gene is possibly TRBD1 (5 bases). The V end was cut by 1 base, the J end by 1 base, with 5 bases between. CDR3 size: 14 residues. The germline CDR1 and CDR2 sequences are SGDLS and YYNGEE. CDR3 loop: CASSVQGNTGELFF. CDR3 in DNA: TGTGCCAGCAGCGTACAGGGGAACACCGGGGAGCTGTTTTTT.

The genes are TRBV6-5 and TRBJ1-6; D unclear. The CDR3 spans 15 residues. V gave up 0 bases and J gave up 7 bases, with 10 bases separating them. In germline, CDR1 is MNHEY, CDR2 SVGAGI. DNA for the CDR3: TGTGCCAGCAGTTACTCGCAGGTTTCGAATTCACCCCTCCACTTT. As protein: CASSYSQVSNSPLHF.

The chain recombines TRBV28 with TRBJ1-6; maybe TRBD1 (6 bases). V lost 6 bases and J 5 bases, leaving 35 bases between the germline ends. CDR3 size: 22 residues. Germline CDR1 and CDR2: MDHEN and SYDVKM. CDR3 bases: TGTGCCAGCAGCCCCCTCGGACTTCTCGAATTCTTCAGGGGAGAGAATAATTCACCCCTCCACTTT. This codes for CASSPLGLLEFFRGENNSPLHF. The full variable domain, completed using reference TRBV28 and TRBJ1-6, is DVKVTQSSRYLVKRTGEKVFLECVQDMDHENMFWYRQDPGLGLRLIYFSYDVKMKEKGDIPEGYSVSREKKERFSLILESASTNQTSMYLCASSPLGLLEFFRGENNSPLHFGNGTRLTVT.

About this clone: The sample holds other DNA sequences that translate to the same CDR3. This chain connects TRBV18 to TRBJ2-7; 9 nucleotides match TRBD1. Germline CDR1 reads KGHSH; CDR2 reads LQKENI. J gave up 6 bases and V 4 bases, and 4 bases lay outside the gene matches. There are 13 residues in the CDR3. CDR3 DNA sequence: TGTGCCAGCTCACTGGACAGGGGTTCCGAGCAGTACTTC. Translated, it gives CASSLDRGSEQYF.

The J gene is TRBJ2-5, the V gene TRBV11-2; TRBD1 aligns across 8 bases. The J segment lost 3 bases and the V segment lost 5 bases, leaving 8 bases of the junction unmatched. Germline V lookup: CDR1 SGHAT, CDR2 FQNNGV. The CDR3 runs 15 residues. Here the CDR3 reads CASSRGTDREETQYF. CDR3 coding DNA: TGTGCCAGCAGCCGAGGGACGGACAGGGAAGAGACCCAGTACTTC.

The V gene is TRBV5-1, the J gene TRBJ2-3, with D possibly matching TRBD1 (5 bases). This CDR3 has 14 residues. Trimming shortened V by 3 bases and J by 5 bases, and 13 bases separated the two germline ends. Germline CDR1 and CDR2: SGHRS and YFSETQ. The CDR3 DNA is TGCGCCAGCAGCTGGGCAGGGAAGGAAGATACGCAGTATTTT. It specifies CASSWAGKEDTQYF.

CDR3 DNA sequence: TGTGCCAGCAGTTTAGGGGTGAGGGTACGGGCACCCCTCCACTTT. As protein: CASSLGVRVRAPLHF. This sequence joins TRBV27 and TRBJ1-6; D uncertain. From germline, CDR1 is MNHEY and CDR2 SMNVEV (reference sequence). The length of the CDR3 is 15 residues. With 2 bases removed from V and 11 bases from J, the gap between germline ends came to 16 bases.

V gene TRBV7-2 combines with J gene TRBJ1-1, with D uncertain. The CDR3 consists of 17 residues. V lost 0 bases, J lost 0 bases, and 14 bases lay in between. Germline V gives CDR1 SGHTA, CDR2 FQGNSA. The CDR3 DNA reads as TGTGCCAGCAGCTTAGCCGGAGCGTTCCCTGTGAACACTGAAGCTTTCTTT. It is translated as CASSLAGAFPVNTEAFF.

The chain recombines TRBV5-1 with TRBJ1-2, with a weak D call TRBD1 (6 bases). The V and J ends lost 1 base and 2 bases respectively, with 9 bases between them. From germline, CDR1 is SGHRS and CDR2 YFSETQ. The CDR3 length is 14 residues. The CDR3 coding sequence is TGCGCCAGCAGCTTGTATACAGGGAACTATGGCTACACCTTC. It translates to CASSLYTGNYGYTF.

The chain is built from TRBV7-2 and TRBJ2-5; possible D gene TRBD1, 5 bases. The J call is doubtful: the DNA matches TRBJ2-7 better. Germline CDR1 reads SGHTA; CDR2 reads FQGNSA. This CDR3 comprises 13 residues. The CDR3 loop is CASSLPGPYEQYF. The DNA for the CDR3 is TGTGCCAGCAGCTTACCAGGGCCCTACGAGCAGTACTTC.

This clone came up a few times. Written as DNA, the CDR3 is TGTGCCAGCAGCAGGACAGGGGATAATTCACCCCTCCACTTT. It encodes CASSRTGDNSPLHF. This chain links TRBV25-1 with TRBJ1-6; 9 positions agree with TRBD1. CDR3 length: 14 residues. CDR1 and CDR2 from the germline V gene are MGHDK and SYGVNS. With 6 bases clipped from V and 5 bases from J, the junction kept 2 bases outside the gene matches.

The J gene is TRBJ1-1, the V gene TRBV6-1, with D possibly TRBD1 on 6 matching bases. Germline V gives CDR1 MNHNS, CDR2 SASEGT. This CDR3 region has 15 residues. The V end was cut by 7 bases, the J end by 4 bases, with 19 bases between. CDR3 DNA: TGTGCCAGCATGTTATCGGGGGGCTGGGGCACTGAAGCTTTCTTT. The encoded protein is CASMLSGGWGTEAFF.